One TCR beta chain is described in this entry. Data came from immunoSEQ multiplex PCR; TCRdb stores just in-frame clones and leaves some out. The table lists about 78,000 clones, approximately 93% of them singletons. This sample stems from a study of technical replicates of blood from a handful of donors. CDR1 and CDR2 from the germline V gene are GTSNPN and SVGIG (reference sequence). CDR3 length equals 14 residues. Trimming removed 3 bases from V and 7 bases from J, with 19 bases in between. This TCR derives from a human donor in good health. The chain combines TRBV30 with TRBJ2-7, with D possibly TRBD1 on 6 matching bases. The sample taken for sequencing was T cells isolated from PBMCs. The CDR3 protein is CAWSATGPRGEQYF. CDR3 coding DNA: TGTGCCTGGAGCGCGACCGGGCCTAGGGGGGAGCAGTACTTC.